This T cell receptor (beta chain) was identified in a study of early T cells in non-severe SARS-CoV-2 infection. Study-wide context: Bulk RNA taken from unsorted whole blood was sequenced, leaving chains unpaired. Study-wide results and caveats: Missing private and CD4 specificities, VDJdb matching favored anti-spike CD8 responses.

The germline V and J ends were trimmed by 11 bases and 6 bases, with 14 bases remaining between them. This CDR3 is 13 amino acids long. The germline gives CDR1 MDHEN, CDR2 SYDVKM. The TCR library protocol attached unique molecular identifiers to the individual cDNA molecules. Using its own MiXCR run on the 5' RACE reads, TCRdb lists one record per CDR3 protein. This sample yields some 48,000 distinct CDR3 sequences, of which over 10% are seen a single time; roughly 10% belongs to the top ten. In the case of this clonotype: Its antigen remains unidentified.

This sequence was found in an adult who was a healthcare worker with PCR-confirmed SARS-CoV-2 infection or an uninfected control (not recorded which). The V call is TRBV28, the J call TRBJ1-6, with D unresolved. What was sequenced was whole blood. The DNA of the CDR3 is TGTGCCGGAACAGATTACGCTAATTCACCCCTCCACTTT. Its translation: CAGTDYANSPLHF.